Sequencing of this TCR beta chain was carried out in a study of immune evolution from preneoplasia to lung adenocarcinoma. The table lists this clone with a few counts. V was pared by 4 bases and J by 5 bases, with 3 bases of the junction left unmatched. CDR3 size: 13 residues. Germline CDR1 and CDR2: SGHNT and YYREEE (reference sequence). Only in-frame clones appear in the TCRdb table, and some are missing; sequencing was by immunoSEQ multiplex PCR. The sample lists tens of thousands of clones, roughly 80% occurring once. The sample was FFPE invasive lung adenocarcinoma tissue. The V and J genes are TRBV5-4 and TRBJ1-5, with 7 bases lining up with TRBD1. The TCR comes from a person aged 55 to 70 with lung adenocarcinoma. CDR3 sequence reads: CASSRDSDQPQHF. CDR3 in DNA: TGTGCCAGCAGCAGGGACAGCGATCAGCCCCAGCATTTT. The whole variable domain, remainder taken from reference TRBV5-4 and TRBJ1-5, is ETGVTQSPTHLIKTRGQQVTLRCSSQSGHNTVSWYQQALGQGPQFIFQYYREEENGRGNFPPRFSGLQFPNYSSELNVNALELDDSALYLCASSRDSDQPQHFGDGTRLSIL.